This T cell receptor (beta chain) was captured by sequencing in a study of regulatory dendritic cells for organ transplantation. The sample holds a few counts of this clone. Its antigen is not known. Broader study findings: Memory CD8+ clonal expansion seemed more limited with regulatory than mature dendritic cells. Alloreactive memory CD8+ T cell pools varied considerably between individuals. The most alloreactive TCR clonotypes were found in resting memory CD8+ cells.

The CDR3 runs 17 residues. V lost 4 bases, J lost 4 bases, and 11 bases stayed unmatched. Germline V gene lookup returns CDR1 SGHDN and CDR2 FVKESK. Produced via immunoSEQ multiplex PCR; TCRdb's table is partial and in-frame only. The sample includes approximately 29,000 clones, roughly 80% of them seen just once. Memory T cells were CD45RO+, naive were CD45RA+, sorted by FACS. The chain links TRBV14 to TRBJ1-4; the match to TRBD1 covers 8 bases. The sequenced material came from naive CD4+ T cells from blood. Subset meaning: CD45RA+ naive T cells. The source is a human donor in good health. The CDR3 is CASSPLSRGRFNEKLFF. CDR3 nucleotides: TGTGCCAGCAGCCCTCTAAGCAGGGGGCGTTTTAATGAAAAACTGTTTTTT.